The clone carrying this T cell receptor beta chain was seen more than once but under ten times. The antigen remains unidentified. Germline V gene lookup returns CDR1 MGHRA and CDR2 YSYEKL. Trimming took 0 bases from V and 4 from J, leaving 4 bases between them. CDR3 length: 13 residues. Time point described: cycle 4 day 1 (C4D1), after five to seven weeks of nivolumab. Every patient was affected by relapse after autologous stem cell transplantation, while exposure to brentuximab vedotin was not uniform. The study purified CD4+ T cells from thawed PBMCs using magnetic negative selection. The data derive from a study of PD-1 blockade in classical Hodgkin lymphoma. Profiling relied on immunoSEQ multiplex PCR, and the TCRdb table lists in-frame clones only, not all of them. The sample has fewer than 20,000 clones; 65% to 80% are singletons. Study-wide results and caveats: Significantly greater TCR diversity emerged by C4D1 in CD4+ cells but not CD8+ cells. Prior to therapy, complete responders displayed diversity much like that of newly diagnosed patients.

Here the sequenced sample was CD4+ T cells from blood, taken before the fourth cycle of nivolumab. This clonotype was obtained from a human donor with classical Hodgkin lymphoma. The chain combines TRBV4-1 with TRBJ1-5, with D uncertain. The CDR3 DNA follows: TGCGCCAGCAGCCAAGATTGGAATCAGCCCCAGCATTTT. It is translated as CASSQDWNQPQHF.